Sequencing of this T cell receptor (beta chain) was carried out in a study of blood T cell repertoires in COVID-19. Study background: COVID-19 samples collected from the United States, Italy and Spain covered acute and convalescent phases. Sources were T cells, B-cell-depleted T cells, or PBMCs; the material itself was cDNA or gDNA.

This CDR3 spans 12 amino acids. Germline V CDR1 and CDR2: SEHNR, FQNEAQ (reference sequence). The germline V and J ends were trimmed by 8 bases and 3 bases, with 10 bases remaining between them. Method: immunoSEQ multiplex PCR; TCRdb's copy keeps in-frame clones and lacks some. The sample holds roughly 130,000 clones; 88% are singletons and the top ten take around 2.3%. This receptor was identified in a human donor with COVID-19, enrolled during active disease. The donor label of this sample is uncertain. The V and J genes are TRBV7-9 and TRBJ1-1; D may be TRBD1 (5 bases). Sequencing was carried out using peripheral blood. In nucleotides, the CDR3 is TGTGCCAGCCAGGGCGGGGACACTGAAGCTTTCTTT. The encoded protein is CASQGGDTEAFF.